This T cell receptor beta chain appears in the sequencing data of a study of cytomegalovirus exposure and HLA in healthy donors. Study-wide context: For the approximately 420 genotyped donors, roughly 80% fell within the Caucasian-associated ancestry cluster. Study-level results: Owing to their indistinguishability, certain V segments, notably TRBV6-2 and TRBV6-3, were excluded. Cytomegalovirus-associated TCR beta chains were listed, numbering 150 to 200. A cluster of highly shared sequence variants was likely a sequencing artifact.

This CDR3 spans 14 amino acids. V shed 6 bases, J shed 2 bases, and the junction held 6 bases outside the gene matches. The V gene's germline CDR1 is KGHSH and CDR2 LQKENI. As for this clone: Its antigen is currently unknown.

PCR amplification relied on 60 Vbeta primers (plus 13 Jbeta primers). The data were produced by immunoSEQ multiplex PCR, yet TCRdb's version contains in-frame clones alone and is incomplete. The sample has approximately 170,000 clones; roughly 75% are singletons. This TCR was sampled from a man between 25 and 39 years old in good health and CMV-seropositive. The specimen was PBMCs. This chain connects TRBV18 to TRBJ1-1, with 7 bases identical to TRBD1. The CDR3 region is CASSRTGINTEAFF. For the CDR3, the DNA is TGTGCCAGCTCCAGGACAGGAATTAACACTGAAGCTTTCTTT.